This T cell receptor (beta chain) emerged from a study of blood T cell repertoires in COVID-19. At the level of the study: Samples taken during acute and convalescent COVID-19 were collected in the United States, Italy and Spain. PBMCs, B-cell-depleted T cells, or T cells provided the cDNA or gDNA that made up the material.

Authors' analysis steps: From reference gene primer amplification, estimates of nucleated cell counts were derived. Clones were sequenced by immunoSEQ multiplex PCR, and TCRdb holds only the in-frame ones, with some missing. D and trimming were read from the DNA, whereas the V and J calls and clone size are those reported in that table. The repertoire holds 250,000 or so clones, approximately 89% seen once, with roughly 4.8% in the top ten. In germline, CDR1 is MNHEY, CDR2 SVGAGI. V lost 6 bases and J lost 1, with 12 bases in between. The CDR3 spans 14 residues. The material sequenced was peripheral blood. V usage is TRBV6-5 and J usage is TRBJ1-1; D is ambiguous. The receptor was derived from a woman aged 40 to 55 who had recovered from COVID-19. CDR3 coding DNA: TGTGCCAGCAGCTACACGTTCAGGAACACTGAAGCTTTCTTT. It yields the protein CASSYTFRNTEAFF.